Presented here are 6 T cell receptor beta chains from one specimen sequenced in a study of beta chain features in type 1 diabetes (dated by TCRdb to the late 2010s). Libraries were constructed by the immunoSEQ multiplex PCR assay. The entire isolated RNA was reverse transcribed using the High Capacity cDNA Reverse Transcription Kit, and thus expressed TCRB transcripts were sequenced. This is the immuneACCESS table as TCRdb keeps it, with only in-frame sequences that have V and J called. A part of the clones is gone; compared with another copy, unresolved V genes explain less than half, and the rest is unexplained. For this sample the table gives hundreds of thousands of clones, of which over 10% were detected only once. The ten largest make up less than 0.06% of the sample. The specimen sequenced was naive CD4+ T cells from blood. This specimen's cell subset or site label, per the study, means: true naive CD4+ T cells. Receptors were obtained from a woman aged 18-29 years in good health.

This clone has a single count. V usage is TRBV5-1 and J usage is TRBJ1-3; 7 bases match TRBD1. This CDR3 is 14 amino acids long. Germline V gene sequence: CDR1 SGHRS, CDR2 YFSETQ. V trimming: 9 bases; J trimming: 0 bases; junction bases outside the gene matches: 6. The CDR3 spells CATRQGYSGNTIYF. The CDR3 DNA reads as TGCGCCACCCGACAGGGCTACTCTGGAAACACCATATATTTT.

The chain recombines TRBV5-1 with TRBJ1-5; no firm D call. CDR3 length: 16 amino acids. Germline V lookup: CDR1 SGHRS, CDR2 YFSETQ. The V end lost 2 bases, the J end lost 0 bases, and 12 bases lay between the germline ends. The CDR3 spells CASSLEGPFSNQPQHF. For the CDR3, the DNA is TGCGCCAGCAGCTTAGAAGGGCCCTTTAGCAATCAGCCCCAGCATTTT.

Points on this clone: Other DNA sequences from this sample encode an identical CDR3 as well. The chain carries TRBV7-3 and TRBJ2-3; possible D gene TRBD2, 5 bases. The germline V and J ends were trimmed by 5 bases and 4 bases, with 7 bases remaining between them. Germline-derived CDR1 and CDR2 are SGHTA and FQGTGA. This CDR3 region has 12 residues. The CDR3 protein is CASSLGADTQYF. In DNA, the CDR3 is TGTGCCAGCAGCCTCGGGGCAGATACGCAGTATTTT.

This clone was seen a handful of times. J is TRBJ2-1 and V is TRBV6-5; D perhaps matches TRBD2 (6 bases). The CDR3 covers 14 residues. The V gene lost 6 bases and the J gene lost 2 bases, with 11 bases spanning the gap. CDR1 and CDR2 from the germline V gene are MNHEY and SVGAGI. The CDR3 sequence: CASREGFAYNEQFF. CDR3 DNA: TGTGCCAGCAGGGAGGGATTCGCCTACAATGAGCAGTTCTTC.

This chain joins TRBV27 and TRBJ1-6, with 9 bases aligning to TRBD1. V shed 1 base, J shed 8 bases, and the junction held 3 bases outside the gene matches. CDR1 and CDR2 (germline): MNHEY, SMNVEV (reference sequence). CDR3 length: 15 amino acids. As DNA, the CDR3 is TGTGCCAGCAGTTTATTAAGGGACAGGGATTCACCCCTCCACTTT. It is translated as CASSLLRDRDSPLHF.

V gene TRBV4-3 combines with J gene TRBJ2-7, with TRBD1 matching over 10 bases. Germline V CDR1 and CDR2: LGHNA, YSLEER. The V gene end was trimmed by 1 base and the J gene end by 1 base; junction bases not matched to a gene: 1. The CDR3 has 15 amino acids. In DNA form, the CDR3 reads TGCGCCAGCAGCCAAGGGACAGGGGGTTCCTACGAGCAGTACTTC. Its translation is CASSQGTGGSYEQYF.